This T cell receptor (beta chain) originates from a study of blood T cell repertoires in COVID-19. Using immunoSEQ multiplex PCR, the repertoire was profiled, and TCRdb retains in-frame clones only, with some absent. The profile shows about 230,000 clones, 81% of them singletons. This CDR3 has 15 amino acids. V lost 2 bases and J lost 8, with 15 bases in between. Germline CDR1 and CDR2: MNHEY and SVGAGI. Sequenced material: peripheral blood. The chain is built from TRBV6-5 and TRBJ1-4; D remains unclear. The sequence was collected from a woman older than 75 with acute or convalescent COVID-19. CDR3 nucleotide sequence: TGTGCCAGCAGTTACCGGACGAGGACTGGCGAAAAACTGTTTTTT. This sequence encodes CASSYRTRTGEKLFF.